This T cell receptor beta chain was identified during a study of Tregs in tolerant kidney transplant recipients. Study-level findings and limits: Biological reproducibility was not directly addressed in this study.

Trimming removed 1 base at V and 2 bases at J, with 9 bases between. Germline loops: CDR1 MGHRA, CDR2 YSYEKL. The CDR3 has 14 amino acids. A remark on this clone: No antigen is known for it.

Unstimulated Tregs (CD4+CD25+CD127-) and CD4+CD25- non-Tregs were sorted from PBMCs. The table came from immunoSEQ multiplex PCR; TCRdb's copy has only in-frame clones and leaves some out. The profile shows some 70,000 clones, less than 90% of them singletons. The clonotype comes from a human donor in good health. The chain links TRBV4-1 to TRBJ2-7; possibly TRBD1 for D (5 bases). Sequencing was done on a sample of CD4+ T cells from blood. The CDR3 reads CASSQADSTYEQYF. The CDR3 DNA is TGCGCCAGCAGCCAAGCTGACAGCACCTACGAGCAGTACTTC.